The sequence of this T cell receptor beta chain was determined in a study of T-cell memory formation after mild COVID-19. TCR alpha and TCR beta cDNA libraries with sample barcodes and UMIs came from 5'RACE using constant-segment primers. TCRdb called the 5' RACE reads again in MiXCR, with one record for every CDR3 protein. The data contain under 400,000 distinct CDR3 sequences, 20% to 25% of them seen just once; the ten biggest clones take up roughly an eighth. To note about this clonotype: Antigen unknown.

Study-wide findings and caveats: CD4/CD8 balance held among clones contracting day 15 to 85, and later expanders leaned CD4+.

The receptor was derived from an adult woman who had mild COVID-19 (a few samples of this study predate the infection). Cell type and time point are not known. Sample: PBMCs or a T cell subset sorted from them (not recorded which).

CDR3 sequence: CASSSKQLSPLAKNIQYF. CDR3 coding DNA: TGTGCCAGCAGCTCCAAGCAACTCAGTCCTTTAGCCAAAAACATTCAGTACTTC. The J gene is TRBJ2-4, the V gene TRBV7-2; D gene uncertain. This CDR3 has 18 residues. Trimming pared 4 bases from V and 0 bases from J, leaving 19 bases between. Germline CDR1 is SGHTA and CDR2 is FQGNSA.